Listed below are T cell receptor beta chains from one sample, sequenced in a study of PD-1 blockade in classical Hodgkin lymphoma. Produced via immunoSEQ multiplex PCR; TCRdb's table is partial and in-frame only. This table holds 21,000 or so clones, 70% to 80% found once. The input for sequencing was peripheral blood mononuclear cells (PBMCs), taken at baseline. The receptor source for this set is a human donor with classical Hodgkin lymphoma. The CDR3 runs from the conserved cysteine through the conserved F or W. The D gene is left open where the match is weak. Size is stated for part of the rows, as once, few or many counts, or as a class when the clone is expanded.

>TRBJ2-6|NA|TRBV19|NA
CAFLRAPGANVLTF
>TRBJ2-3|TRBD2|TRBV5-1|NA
CASSLGVAGASGDTQYF
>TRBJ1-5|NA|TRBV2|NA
CASSEGQGGSQPQHF
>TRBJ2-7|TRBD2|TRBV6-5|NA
CASSYASGSYEQYF
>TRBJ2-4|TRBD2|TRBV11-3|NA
CASSESGGGVSQNIQYF
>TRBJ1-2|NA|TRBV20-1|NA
CSAPGKYTF
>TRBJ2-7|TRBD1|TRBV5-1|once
CASSSTGPEQYF
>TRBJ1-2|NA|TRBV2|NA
CASSAHLTPTNYGYTF
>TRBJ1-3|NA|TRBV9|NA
CASSVVPAISGNTIYF
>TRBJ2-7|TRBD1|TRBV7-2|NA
CASMTDRGPYEQYF
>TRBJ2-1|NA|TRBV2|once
CASKGGYSDEQFF
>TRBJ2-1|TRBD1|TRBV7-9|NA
CASSGDRGNSNEQFF
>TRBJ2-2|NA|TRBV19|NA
CASTSPSRLVCDTGELFF
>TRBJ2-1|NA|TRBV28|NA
CASSFKSEQFF
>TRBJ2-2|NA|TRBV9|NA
CASSVEAGPWGELFF
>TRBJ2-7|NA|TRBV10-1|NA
CASSESGIYEQYF
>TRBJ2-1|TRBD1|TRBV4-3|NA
CASSPSGTGIYNEQFF
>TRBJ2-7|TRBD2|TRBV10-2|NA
CASRNSGAPYEQYF
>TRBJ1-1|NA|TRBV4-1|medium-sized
CASSQDRGLVEAFF
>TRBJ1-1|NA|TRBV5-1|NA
CASSTGGGEAFF
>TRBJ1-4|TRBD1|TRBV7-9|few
CASNRDSREKLFF
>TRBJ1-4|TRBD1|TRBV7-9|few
CASSGTTGGVEKLFF
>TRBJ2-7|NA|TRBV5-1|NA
CASSLDGRGGEQYF
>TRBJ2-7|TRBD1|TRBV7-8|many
CASSLGGQGVDEQYF
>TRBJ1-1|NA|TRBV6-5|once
CASSYDAENTEAFF
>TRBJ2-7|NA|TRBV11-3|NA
CASSLEAVYEQYF
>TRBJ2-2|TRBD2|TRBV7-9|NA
CASGVSGRETGELFF
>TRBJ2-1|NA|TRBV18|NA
CASSSGDSYYNEQFF
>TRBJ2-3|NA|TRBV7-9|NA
CASRVVGDTQYF
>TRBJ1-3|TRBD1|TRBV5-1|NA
CASSGGTDSGNTIYF
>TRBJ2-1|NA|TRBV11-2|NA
CASSGALSSYNEQFF
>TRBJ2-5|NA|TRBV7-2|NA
CASSSDRSQTQYF
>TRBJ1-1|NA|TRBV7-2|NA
CASSPGLINTEAFF
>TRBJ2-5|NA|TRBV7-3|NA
CASSPPPPETQYF
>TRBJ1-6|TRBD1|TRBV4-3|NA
CASSHRTGADSPLHF
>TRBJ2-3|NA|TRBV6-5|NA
CASSTLYGRPDTQYF
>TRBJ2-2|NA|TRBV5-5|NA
CASSLTGVRNTGELFF
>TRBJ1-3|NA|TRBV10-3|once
CAITGPEGGNTIYF
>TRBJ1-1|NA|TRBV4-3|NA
CASSQDWGWDTEAFF